The 9 T cell receptor beta chains below all came from one sample that was sequenced in a study of blood T cells in healthy people across ages. Next came a second PCR, run for roughly 6 to 11 cycles, which used a sample-barcoded 5' primer along with a J-beta primer mix. TCRdb re-called the 5' RACE reads with MiXCR, one entry per CDR3 protein. The table lists roughly 1.7 million distinct CDR3 sequences, roughly 32% of them singletons. Sequencing used blood. Receptors originate from a woman between 25 and 40 years old in good health.

The chain couples TRBV5-1 to TRBJ2-7; D is perhaps TRBD1 (6 bases). The germline V and J ends were trimmed by 1 base and 2 bases, with 10 bases remaining between them. Per germline, CDR1 SGHRS and CDR2 YFSETQ. This CDR3 has 14 amino acids. CDR3 residues: CASSLNRDPYEQYF. DNA for the CDR3: TGCGCCAGCAGCTTGAACAGGGACCCCTACGAGCAGTACTTC.

In its sample, this clonotype was seen once. A much bigger clone sits one base away, suggesting this may be a read error. The J gene is TRBJ2-1, the V gene TRBV29-1; TRBD2 matches at 11 bases. Losses at the gene ends were 4 bases for V and 6 bases for J; bases not matched to a gene: 17. Germline CDR1 and CDR2: SQVTM and ANQGSEA. The CDR3 runs to 18 residues. The chain's CDR3 is CSVVTGGLAANPCNEQFF. In nucleotides, the CDR3 is TGCAGCGTTGTAACGGGGGGACTAGCGGCGAATCCCTGCAATGAGCAGTTCTTC.

The chain recombines TRBV3-1 with TRBJ2-3; TRBD2 aligns across 8 bases. J was trimmed by 3 bases and V by 2 bases; bases with no gene match: 10. The CDR3 consists of 17 residues. Germline V gives CDR1 LGHDT, CDR2 YNNKEL (reference sequence). CDR3 in DNA: TGTGCCAGCAGCCAACTTGGACGAGCGGGAGCTACAGATACGCAGTATTTT. Amino acid sequence: CASSQLGRAGATDTQYF.

The CDR3 DNA is TGTGCCAGCAGCTTAGGCGCCCGGGCGAGGTGGTATGGCTACACCTTC. It codes for CASSLGARARWYGYTF. This chain uses TRBV7-9 with TRBJ1-2; D is unresolved. The CDR3 contains 16 residues. Germline assignment: CDR1 SEHNR and CDR2 FQNEAQ (reference sequence). Trimming shortened V by 1 base and J by 5 bases, and 17 bases separated the two germline ends.

This clonotype was picked up a small number of times. The rearrangement joins TRBV20-1 to TRBJ1-2; a possible D gene is TRBD1 (5 bases). Germline V gene sequence: CDR1 DFQATT, CDR2 SNEGSKA (reference sequence). The length of the CDR3 is 12 residues. The CDR3 bases are TGCAGACCCAAGGAGGGGATAACGGGCTACACCTTC. Translation: CRPKEGITGYTF.

This chain joins TRBV7-3 and TRBJ2-3; D possibly corresponds to TRBD2 (6 bases). Germline loops: CDR1 SGHTA, CDR2 FQGTGA. Trimming shortened V by 2 bases and J by 2 bases, and 14 bases separated the two germline ends. This CDR3 has 16 residues. The CDR3, as DNA: TGTGCCAGCAGCTTAGTTTCGGGACTGAACACAGATACGCAGTATTTT. Protein product: CASSLVSGLNTDTQYF.

The count of this clonotype is one. Here the CDR3 DNA reads TGTGCCAGCAGCTTCGAGCGGGGGGCGAGGGAGGCCCAGTACTTC. This translates into CASSFERGAREAQYF. The chain combines TRBV7-8 with TRBJ2-5, with 9 bases matching TRBD2. CDR3 size: 15 residues. V lost 3 bases and J lost 9; bases outside the gene matches: 11. Germline values: CDR1 SGHVS, CDR2 FQNEAQ.

The chain has TRBV20-1 and TRBJ2-2, with 9 bases identical to TRBD1. The CDR3 covers 17 residues. The germline V gene has CDR1 DFQATT and CDR2 SNEGSKA (reference sequence). V gave up 2 bases and J gave up 3 bases; unmatched junction bases: 10. CDR3 region: CSARTYSGTGYTGELFF. The CDR3, as DNA: TGCAGTGCTAGAACATACTCCGGGACAGGGTACACCGGGGAGCTGTTTTTT.

Details on this clonotype: An end of the junction differs from the germline gene, which may be a read error. V gene TRBV6-1 combines with J gene TRBJ1-2, with D hard to call. The CDR3 has 13 amino acids. Looked up from germline, CDR1 is MNHNS and CDR2 is SASEGT. The CDR3 coding sequence is TGTGCCAGCAAGCAGTCGGCCCCCTATGGCTGCACCTTC. This gives the protein CASKQSAPYGCTF.